The 14 T cell receptor beta chains below all came from one sample that was sequenced in a study of blood T cell repertoires in COVID-19. This table comes from immunoSEQ multiplex PCR, and its TCRdb copy is limited to in-frame clones, with some not included. The sample includes tens of thousands of clones, roughly 91% of them seen just once. Sequenced input: peripheral blood. Receptor source: a human donor in a cohort sampled during active COVID-19.

This sequence joins TRBV24-1 and TRBJ2-1, with D possibly matching TRBD1 (7 bases). This CDR3 region has 14 residues. Germline lookup yields CDR1 KGHDR and CDR2 SFDVKD. Deletions cut 9 bases from V and 4 bases from J, with 15 bases between. CDR3 sequence (DNA): TGTGCCACCCAGGGGGGCGGGAATTACAATGAGCAGTTCTTC. This codes for CATQGGGNYNEQFF.

The rearrangement uses TRBV7-8 and TRBJ2-7; TRBD2 matches 9 bases. V shed 2 bases and J 3 bases; nucleotides not matched to a gene: 8. The V gene's germline CDR1 is SGHVS and CDR2 FQNEAQ. The CDR3 is 16 amino acids. In DNA, the CDR3 is TGTGCCAGCAGCTTACTTGGCGGGAGGGGTAGCTACGAGCAGTACTTC. Translating it yields CASSLLGGRGSYEQYF.

This sequence joins TRBV10-3 and TRBJ1-5, with 7 bases that match TRBD1. Trimming at V came to 4 bases and at J to 4 bases, leaving 7 bases not matched to a gene. The germline gives CDR1 ENHRY, CDR2 SYGVKD. The CDR3 totals 15 residues. This chain's CDR3 is CAISVEGGPNQPQHF. The CDR3 DNA sequence: TGTGCCATCAGTGTGGAAGGGGGCCCTAATCAGCCCCAGCATTTT.

V is TRBV7-9 and J is TRBJ2-2; 7 bases agree with TRBD2. Trimming took 0 bases from V and 6 from J; bases not matched to a gene: 7. The CDR3 spans 16 residues. Germline CDR1 SEHNR, CDR2 FQNEAQ (reference sequence). In nucleotides, the CDR3 is TGTGCCAGCAGCTTAGCGGGCGGGAGCGGAGCCGGGGAGCTGTTTTTT. Its protein product is CASSLAGGSGAGELFF.

The chain has TRBV9 and TRBJ1-1; D perhaps matches TRBD1 (6 bases). Trimming stripped 0 bases from V and 2 bases from J, with 17 bases between. Germline V gene data show CDR1 as SGDLS and CDR2 as YYNGEE. The CDR3 contains 17 residues. CDR3 bases: TGTGCCAGCAGCGTAGCGGCAGGGGCGACGGTAAACACTGAAGCTTTCTTT. As protein: CASSVAAGATVNTEAFF.

The genes are TRBV3-1 (or the pseudogene TRBV3-2) and TRBJ1-2; D may be TRBD1 (6 bases). The ends were cut back, 1 base at V and 6 bases at J, with 12 bases in the middle. Germline V gene data show CDR1 as LGHDT and CDR2 as YNNKEL (reference sequence). CDR3 length: 14 residues. In nucleotides, the CDR3 is TGTGCCAGCAGCCAAGGAGGGGGGGGCCATGGCTACACCTTC. This sequence encodes CASSQGGGGHGYTF.

This sequence joins TRBV7-9 and TRBJ2-1; 7 nucleotides agree with TRBD2. V lost 3 bases, J lost 0 bases, and 2 bases stayed unmatched. Germline V gene data show CDR1 as SEHNR and CDR2 as FQNEAQ (reference sequence). CDR3 length: 15 residues. The CDR3 region is CASSLRGSSYNEQFF. In DNA, the CDR3 is TGTGCCAGCAGCTTGCGCGGGAGCTCCTACAATGAGCAGTTCTTC.

The chain recombines TRBV6-5 with TRBJ1-6; perhaps TRBD1 as D (6 bases). Trimming took 5 bases from V and 8 from J, leaving 13 bases between them. From germline, CDR1 is MNHEY and CDR2 SVGAGI. The CDR3 is 14 residues long. Written as DNA, the CDR3 is TGTGCCAGCAGTACCCTGGACAGTTATTCACCCCTCCACTTT. This encodes CASSTLDSYSPLHF.

The V call is TRBV7-2, the J call TRBJ1-4, with 7 bases fitting TRBD1. CDR3 length: 14 amino acids. V trimming: 6 bases; J trimming: 7 bases; junction bases outside the gene matches: 8. From germline, CDR1 is SGHTA and CDR2 FQGNSA. The CDR3 region is CASRQTGVSEKLFF. The CDR3 nucleotides read TGTGCCAGCAGGCAAACAGGGGTCTCTGAAAAACTGTTTTTT.

The J gene is TRBJ2-2, the V gene TRBV24-1; possibly TRBD1 for D (5 bases). V lost 4 bases and J 6 bases, leaving 20 bases between the germline ends. Germline V gene sequence: CDR1 KGHDR, CDR2 SFDVKD. The CDR3 totals 17 residues. The CDR3: CATSDSGHTNSPGELFF. DNA of the CDR3: TGTGCCACCAGTGACTCTGGACATACGAATAGTCCCGGGGAGCTGTTTTTT.

The chain couples TRBV24-1 to TRBJ2-5, with a tentative D call TRBD2 (6 bases). V lost 4 bases to trimming and J lost 3 bases, with 17 bases between them. Looked up from germline, CDR1 is KGHDR and CDR2 is SFDVKD. This CDR3 is 16 amino acids long. For the CDR3, the DNA is TGTGCCACCAGTGACTGGGCGGGGACTGGGGAAGAGACCCAGTACTTC. This sequence encodes CATSDWAGTGEETQYF.

The J gene is TRBJ2-3, the V gene TRBV19, with TRBD2 matching 9 bases. The CDR3 extends over 15 amino acids. V dropped 3 bases and J dropped 3; count of bases not matched to a gene: 4. From germline, CDR1 is LNHDA and CDR2 SQIVND (reference sequence). The CDR3 region has the DNA TGTGCCAGTAGTATCCAAGCGGGAGGAACAGATACGCAGTATTTT. This sequence encodes CASSIQAGGTDTQYF.

This rearrangement joins TRBV19 to TRBJ1-1; D is uncertain. Trimming stripped 6 bases from V and 7 bases from J, with 21 bases between. Germline CDR1 LNHDA, CDR2 SQIVND (reference sequence). CDR3 length: 15 amino acids. The CDR3 coding sequence is TGTGCCAGTAGCTTCGGTCGCCTCCCGGGTGGTGAAGCTTTCTTT. Translation: CASSFGRLPGGEAFF.

This chain links TRBV5-1 with TRBJ2-3; 9 nucleotides line up with TRBD2. CDR3 length equals 17 residues. Germline lookup yields CDR1 SGHRS and CDR2 YFSETQ. The trim removed 3 bases at V and 2 bases at J, leaving 10 bases unmatched. CDR3 in amino acids: CASSWISGRGATDTQYF. CDR3 nucleotides: TGCGCCAGCAGCTGGATTAGCGGGAGAGGGGCCACAGATACGCAGTATTTT.